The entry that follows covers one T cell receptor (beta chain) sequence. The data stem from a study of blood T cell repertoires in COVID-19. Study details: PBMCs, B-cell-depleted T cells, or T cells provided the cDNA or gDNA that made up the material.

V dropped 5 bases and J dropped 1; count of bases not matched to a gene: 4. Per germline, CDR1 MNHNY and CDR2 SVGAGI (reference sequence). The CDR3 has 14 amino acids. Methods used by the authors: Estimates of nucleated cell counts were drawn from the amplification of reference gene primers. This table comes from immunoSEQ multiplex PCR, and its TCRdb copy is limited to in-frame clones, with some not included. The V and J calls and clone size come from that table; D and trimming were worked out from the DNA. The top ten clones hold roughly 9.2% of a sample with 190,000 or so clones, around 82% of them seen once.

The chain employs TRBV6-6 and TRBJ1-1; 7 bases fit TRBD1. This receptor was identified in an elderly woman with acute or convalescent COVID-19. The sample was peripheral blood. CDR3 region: CASSPGTANTEAFF. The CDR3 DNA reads TGTGCCAGCAGTCCCGGGACAGCGAACACTGAAGCTTTCTTT.